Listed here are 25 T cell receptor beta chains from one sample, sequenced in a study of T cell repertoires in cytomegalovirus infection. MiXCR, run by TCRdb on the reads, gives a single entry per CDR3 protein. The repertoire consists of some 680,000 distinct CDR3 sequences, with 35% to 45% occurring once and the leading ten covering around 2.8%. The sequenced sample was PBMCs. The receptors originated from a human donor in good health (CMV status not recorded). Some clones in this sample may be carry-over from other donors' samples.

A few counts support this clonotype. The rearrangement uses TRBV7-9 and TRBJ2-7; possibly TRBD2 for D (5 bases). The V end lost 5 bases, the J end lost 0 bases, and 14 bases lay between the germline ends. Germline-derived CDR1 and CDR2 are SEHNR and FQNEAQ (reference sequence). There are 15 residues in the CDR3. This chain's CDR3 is CASSPPGFPSYEQYF. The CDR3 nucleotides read TGTGCCAGCAGCCCTCCGGGGTTTCCCTCCTACGAGCAGTACTTC.

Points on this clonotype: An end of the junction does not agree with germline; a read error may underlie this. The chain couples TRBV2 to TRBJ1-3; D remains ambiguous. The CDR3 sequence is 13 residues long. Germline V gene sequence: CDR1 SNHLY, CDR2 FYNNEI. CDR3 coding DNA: TGTGCCAGCAGTAACAACGAACCAAACCCCATATATTTT. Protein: CASSNNEPNPIYF.

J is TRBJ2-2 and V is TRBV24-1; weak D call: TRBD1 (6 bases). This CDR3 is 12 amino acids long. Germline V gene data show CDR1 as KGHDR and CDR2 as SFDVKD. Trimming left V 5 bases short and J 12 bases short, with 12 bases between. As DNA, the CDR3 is TGTGCCACCAGTGGTACAGGGAGTAAGCTGTTTTTT. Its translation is CATSGTGSKLFF.

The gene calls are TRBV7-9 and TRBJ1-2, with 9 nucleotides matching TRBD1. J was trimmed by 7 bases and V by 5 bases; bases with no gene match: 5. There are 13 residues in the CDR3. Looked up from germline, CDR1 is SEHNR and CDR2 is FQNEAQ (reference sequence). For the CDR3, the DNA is TGTGCCAGCAGCACCGGGACAGGGTGTGGCTACACCTTC. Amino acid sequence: CASSTGTGCGYTF.

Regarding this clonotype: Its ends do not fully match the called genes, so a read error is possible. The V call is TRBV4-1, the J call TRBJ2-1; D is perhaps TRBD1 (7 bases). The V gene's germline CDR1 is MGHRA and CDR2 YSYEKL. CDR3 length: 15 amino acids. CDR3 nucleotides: TGTGCCAGCAGCCAGGCCCGACAGGGAGGCAATGAGCAGTTCTTC. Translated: CASSQARQGGNEQFF.

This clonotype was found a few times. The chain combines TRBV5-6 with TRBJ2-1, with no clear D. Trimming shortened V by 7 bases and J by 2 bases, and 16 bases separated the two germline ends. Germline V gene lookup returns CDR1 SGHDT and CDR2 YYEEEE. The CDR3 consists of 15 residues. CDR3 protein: CASQLGHITYNEQFF. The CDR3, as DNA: TGTGCCAGCCAGCTTGGGCACATCACCTACAATGAGCAGTTCTTC.

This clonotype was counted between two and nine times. This CDR3 is CASTLQRAYNEQFF. Here the CDR3 DNA reads TGTGCCAGCACCCTCCAGCGGGCCTACAATGAGCAGTTCTTC. The V call is TRBV7-2, the J call TRBJ2-1; D may be TRBD2 (6 bases). V lost 7 bases and J 2 bases, leaving 12 bases between the germline ends. The germline V gene encodes CDR1 SGHTA and CDR2 FQGNSA. The CDR3 is 14 amino acids.

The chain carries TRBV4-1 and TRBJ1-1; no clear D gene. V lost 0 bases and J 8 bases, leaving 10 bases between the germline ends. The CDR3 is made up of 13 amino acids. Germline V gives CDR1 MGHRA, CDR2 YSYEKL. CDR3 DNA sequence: TGCGCCAGCAGCCAAGAGGCCGACATCGAAGCTTTCTTT. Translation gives CASSQEADIEAFF.

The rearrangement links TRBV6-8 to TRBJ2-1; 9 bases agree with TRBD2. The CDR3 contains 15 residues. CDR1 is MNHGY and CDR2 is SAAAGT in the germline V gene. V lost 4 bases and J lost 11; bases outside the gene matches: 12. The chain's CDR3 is CASSSRTSDHQKQFF. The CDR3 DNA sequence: TGTGCCAGCAGTTCGAGGACTAGCGACCATCAAAAGCAGTTCTTC.

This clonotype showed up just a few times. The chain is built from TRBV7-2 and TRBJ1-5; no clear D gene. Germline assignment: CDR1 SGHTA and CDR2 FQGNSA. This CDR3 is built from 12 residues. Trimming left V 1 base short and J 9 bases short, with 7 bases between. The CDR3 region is CASSLDVLPQHF. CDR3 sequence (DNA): TGTGCCAGCAGCTTAGACGTTTTGCCCCAGCATTTT.

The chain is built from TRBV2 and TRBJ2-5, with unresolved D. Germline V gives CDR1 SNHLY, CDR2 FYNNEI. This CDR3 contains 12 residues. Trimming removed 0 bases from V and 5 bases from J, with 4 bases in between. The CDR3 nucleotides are TGTGCCAGCAGTGAAGCTTCGGAGACCCAGTACTTC. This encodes CASSEASETQYF.

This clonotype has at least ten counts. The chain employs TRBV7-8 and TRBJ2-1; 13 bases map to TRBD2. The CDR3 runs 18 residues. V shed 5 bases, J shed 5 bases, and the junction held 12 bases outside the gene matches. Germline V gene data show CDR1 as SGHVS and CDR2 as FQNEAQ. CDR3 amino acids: CASSPSPGLAGENNEQFF. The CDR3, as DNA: TGTGCCAGCAGCCCATCCCCCGGACTAGCGGGAGAGAACAATGAGCAGTTCTTC.

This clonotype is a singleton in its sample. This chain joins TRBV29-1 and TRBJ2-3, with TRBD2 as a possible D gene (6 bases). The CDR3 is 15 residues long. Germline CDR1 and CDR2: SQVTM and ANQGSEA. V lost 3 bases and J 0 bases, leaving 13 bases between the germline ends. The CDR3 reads CSVDSSGSSTDTQYF. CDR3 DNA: TGCAGCGTTGACTCAAGCGGGTCTAGCACAGATACGCAGTATTTT.

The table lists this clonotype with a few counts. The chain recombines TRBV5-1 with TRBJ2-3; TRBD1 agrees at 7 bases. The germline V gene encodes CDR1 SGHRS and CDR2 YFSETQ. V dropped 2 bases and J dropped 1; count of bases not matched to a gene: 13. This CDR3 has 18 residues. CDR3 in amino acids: CASSFGPTGRGGTDTQYF. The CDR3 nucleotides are TGCGCCAGCAGCTTTGGACCGACAGGGAGAGGAGGCACAGATACGCAGTATTTT.

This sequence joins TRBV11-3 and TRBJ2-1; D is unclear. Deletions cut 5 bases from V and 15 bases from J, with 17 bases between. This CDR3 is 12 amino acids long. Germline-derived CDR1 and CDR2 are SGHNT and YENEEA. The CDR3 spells CASSRTNNETFF. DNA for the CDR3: TGTGCCAGCAGCCGGACGAACAATGAGACGTTCTTC.

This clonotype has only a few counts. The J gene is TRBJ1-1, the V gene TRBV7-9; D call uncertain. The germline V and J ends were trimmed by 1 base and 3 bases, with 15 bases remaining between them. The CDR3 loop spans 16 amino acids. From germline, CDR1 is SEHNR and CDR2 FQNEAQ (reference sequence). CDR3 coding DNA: TGTGCCAGCAGCTTAGTGCGGGGTAAGGCGGACACTGAAGCTTTCTTT. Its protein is CASSLVRGKADTEAFF.

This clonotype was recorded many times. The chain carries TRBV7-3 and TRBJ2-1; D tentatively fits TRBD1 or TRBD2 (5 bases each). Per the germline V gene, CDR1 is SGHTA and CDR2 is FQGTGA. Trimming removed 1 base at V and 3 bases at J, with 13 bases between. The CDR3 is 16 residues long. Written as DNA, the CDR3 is TGTGCCAGCAGCTTAATCGGGTTGGGGGACTACAATGAGCAGTTCTTC. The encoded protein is CASSLIGLGDYNEQFF. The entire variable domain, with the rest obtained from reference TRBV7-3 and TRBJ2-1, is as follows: GAGVSQTPSNKVTEKGKYVELRCDPISGHTALYWYRQSLGQGPEFLIYFQGTGAADDSGLPNDRFFAVRPEGSVSTLKIQRTERGDSAVYLCASSLIGLGDYNEQFFGPGTRLTVL.

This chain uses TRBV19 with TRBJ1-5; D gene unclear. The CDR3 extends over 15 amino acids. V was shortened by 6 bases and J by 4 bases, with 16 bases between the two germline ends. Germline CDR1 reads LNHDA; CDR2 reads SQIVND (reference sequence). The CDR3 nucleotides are TGTGCCAGTAGCCTCTTTTCTTCCAGTAATCAGCCCCAGCATTTT. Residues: CASSLFSSSNQPQHF.

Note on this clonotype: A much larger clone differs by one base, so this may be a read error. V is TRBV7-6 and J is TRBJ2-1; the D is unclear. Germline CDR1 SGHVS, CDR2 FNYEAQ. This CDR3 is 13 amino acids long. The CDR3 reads CASSFFGDNDQFF. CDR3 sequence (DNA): TGTGCCAGCAGCTTTTTTGGAGACAATGATCAGTTCTTC.

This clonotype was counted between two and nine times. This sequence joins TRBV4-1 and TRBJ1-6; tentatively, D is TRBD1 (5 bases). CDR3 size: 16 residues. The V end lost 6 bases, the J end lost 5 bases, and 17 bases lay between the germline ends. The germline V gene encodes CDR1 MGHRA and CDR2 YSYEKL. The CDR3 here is CASRQREGPDNSPLHF. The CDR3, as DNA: TGCGCCAGCAGGCAAAGGGAGGGACCAGATAATTCACCCCTCCACTTT.

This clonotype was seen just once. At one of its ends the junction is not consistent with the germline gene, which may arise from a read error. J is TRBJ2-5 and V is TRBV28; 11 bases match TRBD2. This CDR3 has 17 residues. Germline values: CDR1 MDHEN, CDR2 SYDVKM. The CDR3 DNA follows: TGTTCCAGCAGCATCGTCCTACTAGCGGGGGAACAAGAGACCCAGTACTTC. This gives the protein CSSSIVLLAGEQETQYF.

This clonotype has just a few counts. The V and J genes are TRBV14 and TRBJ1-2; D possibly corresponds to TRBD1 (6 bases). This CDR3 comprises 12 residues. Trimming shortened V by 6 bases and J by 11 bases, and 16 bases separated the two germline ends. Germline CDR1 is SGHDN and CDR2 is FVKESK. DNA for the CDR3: TGTGCCAGCAGACTCTCCGGGACACCTTACACCTTC. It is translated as CASRLSGTPYTF. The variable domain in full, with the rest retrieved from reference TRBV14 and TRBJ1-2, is EAGVTQFPSHSVIEKGQTVTLRCDPISGHDNLYWYRRVMGKEIKFLLHFVKESKQDESGMPNNRFLAERTGGTYSTLKVQPAELEDSGVYFCASRLSGTPYTFGSGTRLTVV.

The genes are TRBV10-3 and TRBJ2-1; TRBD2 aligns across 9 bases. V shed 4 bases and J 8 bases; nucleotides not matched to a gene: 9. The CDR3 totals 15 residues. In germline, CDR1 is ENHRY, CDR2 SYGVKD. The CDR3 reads CAISAIAGVSDEQFF. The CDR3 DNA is TGTGCCATCAGTGCGATAGCGGGAGTAAGCGATGAGCAGTTCTTC.

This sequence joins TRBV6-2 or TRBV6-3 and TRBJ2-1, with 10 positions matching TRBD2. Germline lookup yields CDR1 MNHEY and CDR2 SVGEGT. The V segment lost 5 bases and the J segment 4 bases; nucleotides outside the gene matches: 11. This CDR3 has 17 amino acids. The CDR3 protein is CASSPSGSQYPYNEQFF. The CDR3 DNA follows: TGTGCCAGCAGTCCTAGCGGGAGCCAATACCCGTACAATGAGCAGTTCTTC.

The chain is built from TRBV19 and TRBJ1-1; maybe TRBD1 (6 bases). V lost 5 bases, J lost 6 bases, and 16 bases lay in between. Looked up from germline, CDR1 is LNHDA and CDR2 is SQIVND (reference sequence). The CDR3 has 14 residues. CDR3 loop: CASSSGTRIPEAFF. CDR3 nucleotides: TGTGCCAGTAGTTCCGGGACAAGGATCCCTGAAGCTTTCTTT.